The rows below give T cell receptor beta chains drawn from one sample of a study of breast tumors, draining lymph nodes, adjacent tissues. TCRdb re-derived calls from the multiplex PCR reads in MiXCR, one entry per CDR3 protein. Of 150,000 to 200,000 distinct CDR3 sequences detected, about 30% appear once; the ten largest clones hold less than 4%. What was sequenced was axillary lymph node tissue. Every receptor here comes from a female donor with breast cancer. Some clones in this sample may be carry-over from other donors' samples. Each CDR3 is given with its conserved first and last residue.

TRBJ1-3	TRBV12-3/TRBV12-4	CASSATGSGVGNTIYF
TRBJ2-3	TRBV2	CASSSAGVRSNTQYF
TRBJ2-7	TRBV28	CASSLFGLAGDYEQYF
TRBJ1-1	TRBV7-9	CASSFEQGRTEAFF
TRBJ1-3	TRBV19	CASSRSGNSGNTIYF
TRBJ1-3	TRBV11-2	CASSLGRSSGNTIYF
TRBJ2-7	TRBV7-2	CASSLGLGMNEQYF
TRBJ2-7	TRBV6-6	CASSSPRGYEQYF
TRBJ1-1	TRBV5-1	CASSLASGNTEAFF
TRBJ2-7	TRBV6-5	CASSHLGSGSYEQYF
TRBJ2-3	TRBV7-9	CASSPTGVTDTQYF
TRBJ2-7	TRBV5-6	CASSSSQGRMGQYF
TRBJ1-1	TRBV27	CASSSSTAMNTEAFF
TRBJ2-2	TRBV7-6	CASSSHSGRATGELFF
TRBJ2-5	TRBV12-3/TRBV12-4	CASSSTSGGKETQYF
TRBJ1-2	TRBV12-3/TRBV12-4	CASSHRTNDYTF
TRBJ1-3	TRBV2	CTSNLESGSSGNTICF
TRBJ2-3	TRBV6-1	CAALRQGGPDTQYF
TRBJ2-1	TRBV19	CASTRDTDYNEQFF
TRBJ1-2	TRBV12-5	CASGPGYYGYTF
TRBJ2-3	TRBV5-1	CASKSSTSGGGTYNEQYF
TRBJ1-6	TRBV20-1	CSDKRHGSPPHF